These 5 T cell receptor beta chains share one sample of origin, sequenced in a study of T cell responses to AZD1222 COVID-19 vaccine. This table comes from immunoSEQ multiplex PCR, and its TCRdb copy is limited to in-frame clones, with some not included. The sample consists of about 130,000 clones, 88% of them appearing once. The sequenced sample was peripheral blood, obtained on day 0 of MenACWY control vaccination. These receptors were taken from an adult in good health.

This clone was counted a single time. The chain combines TRBV6-5 with TRBJ2-1, with D perhaps matching TRBD2 (5 bases). Germline V gives CDR1 MNHEY, CDR2 SVGAGI. Trimming pared 8 bases from V and 8 bases from J, leaving 19 bases between. The CDR3 is 14 amino acids. The CDR3 loop reads CASQASRLEDEQFF. The CDR3 DNA reads as TGTGCCAGCCAAGCTAGCCGGTTAGAAGATGAGCAGTTCTTC.

The rearrangement links TRBV9 to TRBJ2-3; 7 bases line up with TRBD2. With V trimmed by 3 bases and J by 3 bases, 7 bases remained unmatched. Germline-derived CDR1 and CDR2 are SGDLS and YYNGEE. There are 15 residues in the CDR3. The CDR3 reads CASSGLVSGTDTQYF. DNA of the CDR3: TGTGCCAGCAGCGGTTTGGTTAGCGGGACAGATACGCAGTATTTT.

This chain connects TRBV18 to TRBJ1-1; unclear D gene. V was pared by 2 bases and J by 3 bases, with 16 bases between. There are 16 residues in the CDR3. Germline V gene sequence: CDR1 KGHSH, CDR2 LQKENI. Written as DNA, the CDR3 is TGTGCCAGCTCACCAGGGAGAAACCCCGGGCACACTGAAGCTTTCTTT. Residues: CASSPGRNPGHTEAFF.

The rearrangement uses TRBV11-2 and TRBJ2-2; 11 bases agree with TRBD2. Germline CDR1 is SGHAT and CDR2 is FQNNGV. The ends lost 4 bases at V and 5 bases at J; junction bases unmatched: 3. This CDR3 is built from 15 residues. Here the CDR3 DNA reads TGTGCCAGCAGCTCCCGACTAGCGGGGACCGGGGAGCTGTTTTTT. Its translation: CASSSRLAGTGELFF.

V usage is TRBV9 and J usage is TRBJ2-4; 13 nucleotides align to TRBD2. Germline CDR1 reads SGDLS; CDR2 reads YYNGEE. The CDR3 consists of 15 residues. Trimming took 0 bases from V and 7 from J; bases not matched to a gene: 1. The CDR3 coding sequence is TGTGCCAGCAGCGTAGGGGGACTAGCGGGGAACATTCAGTACTTC. Amino acid sequence: CASSVGGLAGNIQYF.